The next 24 T cell receptor beta chains were all read from a single sample in a study of cytomegalovirus exposure and HLA in healthy donors. Both 60 Vbeta primers and 13 Jbeta primers went into the PCR. Clones were read by immunoSEQ multiplex PCR, and TCRdb kept only the in-frame ones, dropping some. The sample has about 120,000 clones, around 80% seen once. Sequencing used PBMCs. These receptor sequences come from a female donor in good health and CMV-seropositive.

The V gene is TRBV18, the J gene TRBJ2-7; 10 bases agree with TRBD1. V was pared by 6 bases and J by 6 bases, with 11 bases of the junction left unmatched. Germline V gene sequence: CDR1 KGHSH, CDR2 LQKENI. The length of the CDR3 is 15 residues. The CDR3 coding sequence is TGTGCCAGCTCTCGAACCGGGACAGGGGATTCCGAGCAGTACTTC. Residues: CASSRTGTGDSEQYF.

This chain joins TRBV28 and TRBJ1-1, with 7 bases that match TRBD1. Germline CDR1 reads MDHEN; CDR2 reads SYDVKM. After removal of 6 bases from V and 1 base from J, the junction contained 5 bases not matched to a gene. The CDR3 is made up of 14 amino acids. For the CDR3, the DNA is TGTGCCAGCAGGCCCGGGGACAGGAACACTGAAGCTTTCTTT. Its protein is CASRPGDRNTEAFF.

This clone turned up a few times. The rearrangement uses TRBV15 and TRBJ1-1; 9 bases fit TRBD1. This CDR3 comprises 13 residues. The trim removed 2 bases at V and 11 bases at J, leaving 6 bases unmatched. Germline-derived CDR1 and CDR2 are LNHNV and YYDKDF (reference sequence). The CDR3 region is CATSRIGTGSAFF. CDR3 coding DNA: TGTGCCACCAGCAGAATAGGGACAGGGTCGGCTTTCTTT.

The chain uses TRBV5-1 and TRBJ1-1; 8 bases line up with TRBD1. Germline CDR1 reads SGHRS; CDR2 reads YFSETQ. Trimming at V came to 3 bases and at J to 1 base, leaving 5 bases not matched to a gene. The CDR3 consists of 15 residues. CDR3 in amino acids: CASSSPQGANTEAFF. The CDR3 region has the DNA TGCGCCAGCAGCTCCCCTCAGGGGGCGAACACTGAAGCTTTCTTT.

The chain carries TRBV2 and TRBJ1-4, with D unclear. Looked up from germline, CDR1 is SNHLY and CDR2 is FYNNEI. The CDR3 sequence is 15 residues long. The V and J ends lost 6 bases and 4 bases respectively, with 15 bases between them. The CDR3 loop is CASRGPRKLNEKLFF. The CDR3 DNA is TGTGCCAGCAGGGGCCCAAGGAAGCTTAATGAAAAACTGTTTTTT.

The V and J genes are TRBV5-1 and TRBJ2-5; 16 bases are a match to TRBD2. Germline trimming cut 4 bases from V and 9 bases from J; bases unmatched to any gene: 6. This CDR3 spans 15 amino acids. Germline loops: CDR1 SGHRS, CDR2 YFSETQ. The DNA for the CDR3 is TGCGCCAGCAGCCCGGGGACTAGCGGGGGGGAGGCCCAGTACTTC. This codes for CASSPGTSGGEAQYF.

As for this clone: Other DNA sequences in the same sample also yield this CDR3. This chain connects TRBV19 to TRBJ2-7, with D maybe TRBD1 (6 bases). In germline, CDR1 is LNHDA, CDR2 SQIVND (reference sequence). V was cut by 4 bases and J by 0 bases, with 10 bases left in between. This CDR3 contains 14 residues. This chain's CDR3 is CASSTQGSSYEQYF. The CDR3 nucleotides read TGTGCCAGTAGTACACAGGGTTCCTCCTACGAGCAGTACTTC.

The chain couples TRBV28 to TRBJ2-1, with 12 bases matching TRBD1. V was clipped by 5 bases and J by 8 bases; unmatched bases: 7. Per the germline V gene, CDR1 is MDHEN and CDR2 is SYDVKM. The CDR3 has 15 amino acids. The CDR3 DNA reads as TGTGCCAGCAGTCGTCCGGGACAGGGGGCCTATGAGCAGTTCTTC. Protein sequence: CASSRPGQGAYEQFF.

Comments on this clone: At one end, the junction sequence differs from germline, possibly due to a read error. This chain links TRBV18 with TRBJ2-1; a possible D gene is TRBD2 (5 bases). Germline V gene lookup returns CDR1 KGHSH and CDR2 LQKENI. This CDR3 region has 15 residues. The CDR3 region is CASSSPSTRDGEQFF. The CDR3 DNA sequence: TGTGCCAGCTCATCACCTTCTACTAGAGATGGTGAGCAGTTCTTC.

V and J are TRBV5-1 and TRBJ1-2; tentatively, D is TRBD1 (6 bases). The germline V gene has CDR1 SGHRS and CDR2 YFSETQ. The length of the CDR3 is 13 residues. Between the trimmed V and J ends, which lost 0 bases and 3 bases, there was a span of 6 bases. The DNA of the CDR3 is TGCGCCAGCAGCTTGGGGACAGACTATGGCTACACCTTC. This encodes CASSLGTDYGYTF.

The sample holds a few counts of this clone. This chain joins TRBV19 and TRBJ1-5; no definite D call. This CDR3 is 14 amino acids long. Trimming removed 5 bases at V and 3 bases at J, with 11 bases between. Per germline, CDR1 LNHDA and CDR2 SQIVND (reference sequence). The CDR3 DNA sequence: TGTGCCAGTAGTGCCCAGGAATTCAATCAGCCCCAGCATTTT. It specifies CASSAQEFNQPQHF.

The rearrangement links TRBV7-9 to TRBJ1-5; D might be TRBD1 (5 bases). The CDR3 is 14 amino acids. Germline lookup yields CDR1 SEHNR and CDR2 FQNEAQ (reference sequence). The ends were cut back, 3 bases at V and 4 bases at J, with 10 bases in the middle. CDR3 sequence reads: CASSFGGVNQPQHF. The CDR3, as DNA: TGTGCCAGCAGCTTTGGAGGGGTAAATCAGCCCCAGCATTTT.

Here the CDR3 DNA reads TGTGCCAGCTCCCCTACAGGGAACTATGGCTACACCTTC. This codes for CASSPTGNYGYTF. The chain links TRBV6-1 to TRBJ1-2; TRBD1 might be the D (6 bases). This CDR3 has 13 amino acids. CDR1 and CDR2 from the germline V gene are MNHNS and SASEGT. V was cut by 8 bases and J by 2 bases, with 12 bases left in between.

The chain couples TRBV9 to TRBJ1-4, with 10 bases fitting TRBD1. The germline V gene has CDR1 SGDLS and CDR2 YYNGEE. J lost 11 bases, V lost 4 bases, and 11 bases had no gene match. The CDR3 covers 15 residues. CDR3 bases: TGTGCCAGCAGCTCCCCGACAGGGGGCTTCGAGAAACTGTTTTTT. This codes for CASSSPTGGFEKLFF.

This clone has just a few counts. V gene TRBV5-4 combines with J gene TRBJ2-3, with TRBD2 matching over 14 bases. CDR1 is SGHNT, CDR2 YYREEE, per germline (reference sequence). This CDR3 is built from 18 residues. Trimming cost V 0 bases and J 3 bases; bases outside gene matches: 6. CDR3 protein: CASSLAPTSGGATDTQYF. CDR3 in DNA: TGTGCCAGCAGCTTGGCCCCGACTAGCGGGGGGGCAACAGATACGCAGTATTTT. The variable domain in full, with the rest retrieved from reference TRBV5-4 and TRBJ2-3, is ETGVTQSPTHLIKTRGQQVTLRCSSQSGHNTVSWYQQALGQGPQFIFQYYREEENGRGNFPPRFSGLQFPNYSSELNVNALELDDSALYLCASSLAPTSGGATDTQYFGPGTRLTVL.

This chain joins TRBV7-9 and TRBJ1-4; tentatively, D is TRBD1 (5 bases). Germline V gives CDR1 SEHNR, CDR2 FQNEAQ (reference sequence). V lost 4 bases and J 6 bases, leaving 15 bases between the germline ends. The CDR3 consists of 15 residues. The chain's CDR3 is CASSSAGERDEKLFF. DNA of the CDR3: TGTGCCAGCAGCTCGGCGGGGGAACGGGATGAAAAACTGTTTTTT.

This clone showed up just a few times. The chain links TRBV19 to TRBJ1-1; unclear D gene. Germline CDR1 reads LNHDA; CDR2 reads SQIVND (reference sequence). Trimming took 7 bases from V and 4 from J, leaving 10 bases between them. This CDR3 region has 12 residues. The CDR3 protein is CASNAGVTEAFF. DNA of the CDR3: TGTGCCAGTAACGCCGGAGTCACTGAAGCTTTCTTT.

V and J are TRBV7-6 and TRBJ2-1, with TRBD1 as a possible D gene (6 bases). Germline CDR1 reads SGHVS; CDR2 reads FNYEAQ. V was cut by 7 bases and J by 7 bases, with 17 bases left in between. The CDR3 is 14 amino acids. The CDR3 region has the DNA TGTGCCAGCACCCCACTGGGGGCCTTAAATGAGCAGTTCTTC. This codes for CASTPLGALNEQFF.

The chain recombines TRBV2 with TRBJ2-1; D perhaps matches TRBD2 (6 bases). This CDR3 has 15 amino acids. V was shortened by 7 bases and J by 3 bases, with 16 bases between the two germline ends. From germline, CDR1 is SNHLY and CDR2 FYNNEI. The CDR3 is CASIPRLVLYNEQFF. The CDR3 bases are TGTGCCAGCATCCCGAGACTAGTTCTCTACAATGAGCAGTTCTTC.

This clone has a handful of counts. This chain connects TRBV7-8 to TRBJ1-2; TRBD1 is a possible D gene (6 bases). This CDR3 has 14 amino acids. The V end was cut by 2 bases, the J end by 8 bases, with 15 bases between. Germline CDR1 SGHVS, CDR2 FQNEAQ. In nucleotides, the CDR3 is TGTGCCAGCAGCTTATGGGGGGGGCCGGAAGGCTACACCTTC. It translates to CASSLWGGPEGYTF.

The chain uses TRBV10-3 and TRBJ2-1, with D possibly matching TRBD2 (6 bases). The CDR3 totals 16 residues. Between the trimmed V and J ends, which lost 6 bases and 0 bases, there was a span of 15 bases. CDR1 ENHRY and CDR2 SYGVKD come from the germline V gene. This CDR3 reads CAISQVRGSSYNEQFF. The CDR3 DNA is TGTGCCATCAGCCAGGTCCGGGGGAGCTCCTACAATGAGCAGTTCTTC.

This chain connects TRBV28 to TRBJ2-7; 8 bases align to TRBD2. The CDR3 runs to 14 residues. Germline values: CDR1 MDHEN, CDR2 SYDVKM. The junction had 5 bases not matched to a gene; V was cut back by 7 bases and J by 0 bases. The CDR3 coding sequence is TGTGCCAGCATTAGCGGGACGGACTCCTACGAGCAGTACTTC. It yields the protein CASISGTDSYEQYF. The whole variable domain, remainder taken from reference TRBV28 and TRBJ2-7, is DVKVTQSSRYLVKRTGEKVFLECVQDMDHENMFWYRQDPGLGLRLIYFSYDVKMKEKGDIPEGYSVSREKKERFSLILESASTNQTSMYLCASISGTDSYEQYFGPGTRLTVT.

This clone was recorded only once. The J gene is TRBJ2-2, the V gene TRBV2; 7 nucleotides align to TRBD1. CDR1 and CDR2 (germline): SNHLY, FYNNEI. The junction had 7 bases not matched to a gene; V was cut back by 4 bases and J by 5 bases. The CDR3 consists of 15 residues. The CDR3 region is CASSVSRGYTGELFF. For the CDR3, the DNA is TGTGCCAGCAGTGTTAGCAGGGGGTATACCGGGGAGCTGTTTTTT.

The chain recombines TRBV5-4 with TRBJ2-7, with D uncertain. The CDR3 is 13 residues long. V lost 0 bases, J lost 1 base, and 5 bases lay in between. The V gene's germline CDR1 is SGHNT and CDR2 YYREEE (reference sequence). The DNA for the CDR3 is TGTGCCAGCAGCTTGGTCCCGTCCTACGAGCAGTACTTC. It encodes CASSLVPSYEQYF.